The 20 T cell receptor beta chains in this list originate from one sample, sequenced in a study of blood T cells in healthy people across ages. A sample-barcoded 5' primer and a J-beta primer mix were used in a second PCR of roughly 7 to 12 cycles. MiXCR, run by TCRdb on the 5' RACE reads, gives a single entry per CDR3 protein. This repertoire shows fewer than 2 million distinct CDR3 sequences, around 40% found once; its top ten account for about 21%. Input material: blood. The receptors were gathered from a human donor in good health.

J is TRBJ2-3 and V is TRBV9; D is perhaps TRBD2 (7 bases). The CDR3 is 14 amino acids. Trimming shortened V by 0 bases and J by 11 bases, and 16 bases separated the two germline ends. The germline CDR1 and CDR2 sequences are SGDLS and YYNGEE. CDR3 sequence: CASSVAGGRRWQYF. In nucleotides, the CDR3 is TGTGCCAGCAGCGTAGCGGGGGGCCGCAGATGGCAGTATTTT.

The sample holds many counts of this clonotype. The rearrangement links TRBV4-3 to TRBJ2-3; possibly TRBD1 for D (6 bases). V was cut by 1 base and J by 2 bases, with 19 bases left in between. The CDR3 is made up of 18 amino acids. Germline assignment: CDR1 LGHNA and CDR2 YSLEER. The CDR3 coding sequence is TGCGCCAGCAGCCAAGTATCGGGCAGGGGACCGGACACAGATACGCAGTATTTT. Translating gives CASSQVSGRGPDTDTQYF.

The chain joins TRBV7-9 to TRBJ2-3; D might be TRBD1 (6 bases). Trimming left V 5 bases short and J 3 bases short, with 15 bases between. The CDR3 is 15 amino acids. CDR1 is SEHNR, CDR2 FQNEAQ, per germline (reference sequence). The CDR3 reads CASSLQGIWTDTQYF. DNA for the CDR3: TGTGCCAGCAGCCTACAGGGAATTTGGACAGATACGCAGTATTTT.

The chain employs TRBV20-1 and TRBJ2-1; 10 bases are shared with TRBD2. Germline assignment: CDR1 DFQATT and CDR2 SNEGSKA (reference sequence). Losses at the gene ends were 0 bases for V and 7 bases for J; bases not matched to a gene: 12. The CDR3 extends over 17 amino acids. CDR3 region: CSARDFRASGGRNEQFF. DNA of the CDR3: TGCAGTGCTAGAGATTTTAGGGCTAGCGGGGGCCGAAATGAGCAGTTCTTC.

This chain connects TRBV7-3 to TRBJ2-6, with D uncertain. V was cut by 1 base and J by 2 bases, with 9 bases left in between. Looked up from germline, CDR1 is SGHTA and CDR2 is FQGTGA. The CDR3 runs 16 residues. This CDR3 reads CASSLKSAAGANVLTF. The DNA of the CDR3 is TGTGCCAGCAGCTTAAAGTCGGCAGCTGGGGCCAACGTCCTGACTTTC.

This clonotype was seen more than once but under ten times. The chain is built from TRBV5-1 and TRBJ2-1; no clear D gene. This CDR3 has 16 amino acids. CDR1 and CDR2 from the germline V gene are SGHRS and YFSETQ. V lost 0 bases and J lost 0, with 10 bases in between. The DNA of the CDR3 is TGCGCCAGCAGCTTGGAACAGTTGAGCTCCTACAATGAGCAGTTCTTC. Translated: CASSLEQLSSYNEQFF. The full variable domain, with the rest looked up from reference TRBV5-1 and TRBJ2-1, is KAGVTQTPRYLIKTRGQQVTLSCSPISGHRSVSWYQQTPGQGLQFLFEYFSETQRNKGNFPGRFSGRQFSNSRSEMNVSTLELGDSALYLCASSLEQLSSYNEQFFGPGTRLTVL.

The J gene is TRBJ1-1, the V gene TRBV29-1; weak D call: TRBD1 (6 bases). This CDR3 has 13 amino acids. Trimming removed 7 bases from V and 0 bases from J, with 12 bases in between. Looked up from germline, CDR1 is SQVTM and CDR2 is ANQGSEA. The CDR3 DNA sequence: TGCAGCGATTTGGGACATTTGAACACTGAAGCTTTCTTT. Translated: CSDLGHLNTEAFF.

The CDR3 sequence is CASSLEQGGGNTEAFF. CDR3 bases: TGCGCCAGCAGCTTGGAACAGGGGGGCGGGAACACTGAAGCTTTCTTT. The chain recombines TRBV5-1 with TRBJ1-1, with 8 bases lining up with TRBD1. The junction had 5 bases not matched to a gene; V was cut back by 0 bases and J by 1 base. This CDR3 is built from 16 residues. Germline V lookup: CDR1 SGHRS, CDR2 YFSETQ.

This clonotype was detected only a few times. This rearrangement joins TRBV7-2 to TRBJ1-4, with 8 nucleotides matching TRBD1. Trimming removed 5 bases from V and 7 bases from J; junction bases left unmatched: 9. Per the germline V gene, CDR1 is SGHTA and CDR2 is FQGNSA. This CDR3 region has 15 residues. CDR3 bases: TGTGCCAGCAGCCCCGGACAGGGAGGTGGTGAAAAACTGTTTTTT. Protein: CASSPGQGGGEKLFF.

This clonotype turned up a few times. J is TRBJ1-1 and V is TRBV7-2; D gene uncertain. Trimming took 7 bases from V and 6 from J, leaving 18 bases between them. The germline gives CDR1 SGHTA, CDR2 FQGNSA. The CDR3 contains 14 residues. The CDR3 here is CASTTILGGAEAFF. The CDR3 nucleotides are TGTGCCAGCACCACCATTTTGGGTGGGGCTGAAGCTTTCTTT.

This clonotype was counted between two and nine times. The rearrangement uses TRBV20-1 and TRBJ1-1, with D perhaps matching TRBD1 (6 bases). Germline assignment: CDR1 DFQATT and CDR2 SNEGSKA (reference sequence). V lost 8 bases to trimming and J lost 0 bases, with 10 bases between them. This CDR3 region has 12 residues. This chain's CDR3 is CSRHRVNTEAFF. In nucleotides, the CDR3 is TGCAGTCGCCACAGGGTGAACACTGAAGCTTTCTTT.

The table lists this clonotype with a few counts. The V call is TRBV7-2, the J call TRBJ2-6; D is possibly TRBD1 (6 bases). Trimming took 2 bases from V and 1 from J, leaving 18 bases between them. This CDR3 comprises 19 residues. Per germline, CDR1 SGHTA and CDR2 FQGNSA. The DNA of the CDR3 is TGTGCCAGCAGCTTAAGACCCACAGGGTGGAGATCTGGGGCCAACGTCCTGACTTTC. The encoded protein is CASSLRPTGWRSGANVLTF.

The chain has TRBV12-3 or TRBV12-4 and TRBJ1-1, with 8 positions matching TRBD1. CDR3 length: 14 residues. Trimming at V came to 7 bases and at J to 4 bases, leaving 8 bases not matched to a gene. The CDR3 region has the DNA TGTGCCAGCAAGCGGACAGGGTACATCACTGAAGCTTTCTTT. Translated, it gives CASKRTGYITEAFF.

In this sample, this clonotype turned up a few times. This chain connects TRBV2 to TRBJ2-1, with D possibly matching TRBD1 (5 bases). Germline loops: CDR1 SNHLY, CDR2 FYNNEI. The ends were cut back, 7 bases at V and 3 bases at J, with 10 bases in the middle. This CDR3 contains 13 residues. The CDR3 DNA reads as TGTGCCAGCAAGGACACCTTCTACAATGAGCAGTTCTTC. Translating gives CASKDTFYNEQFF.

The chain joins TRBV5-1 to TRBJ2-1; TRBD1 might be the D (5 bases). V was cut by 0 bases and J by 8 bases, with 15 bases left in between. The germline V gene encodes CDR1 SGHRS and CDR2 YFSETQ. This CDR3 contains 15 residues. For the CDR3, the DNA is TGCGCCAGCAGCTTGGCCGGCAGGGCTGGGCATGAGCAGTTCTTC. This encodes CASSLAGRAGHEQFF.

CDR3 protein: CASSEGTGNFYEQYF. The CDR3 DNA reads as TGTGCCAGCAGCGAGGGGACAGGGAACTTCTACGAGCAGTACTTC. The genes are TRBV9 and TRBJ2-7; 9 bases are shared with TRBD1. V was pared by 3 bases and J by 3 bases, with 7 bases of the junction left unmatched. Germline-derived CDR1 and CDR2 are SGDLS and YYNGEE. The CDR3 covers 15 residues.

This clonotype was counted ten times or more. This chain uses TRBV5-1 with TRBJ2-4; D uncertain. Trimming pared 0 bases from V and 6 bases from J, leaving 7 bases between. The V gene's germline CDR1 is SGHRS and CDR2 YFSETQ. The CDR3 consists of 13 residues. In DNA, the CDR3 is TGCGCCAGCAGCTTGGCGGCGTCAAACATTCAGTACTTC. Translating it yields CASSLAASNIQYF.

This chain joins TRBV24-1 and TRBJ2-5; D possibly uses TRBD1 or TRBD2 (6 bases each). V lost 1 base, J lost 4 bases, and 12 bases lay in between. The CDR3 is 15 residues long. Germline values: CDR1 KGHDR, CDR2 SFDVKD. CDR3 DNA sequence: TGTGCCACCAGTGATTTCCCCAGGGGAGGAGAGACCCAGTACTTC. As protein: CATSDFPRGGETQYF.

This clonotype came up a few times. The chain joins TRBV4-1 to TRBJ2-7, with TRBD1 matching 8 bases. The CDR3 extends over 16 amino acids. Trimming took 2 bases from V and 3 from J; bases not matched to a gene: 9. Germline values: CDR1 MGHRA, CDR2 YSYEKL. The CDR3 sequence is CASSQNSGQGIYEQYF. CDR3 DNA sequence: TGCGCCAGCAGCCAAAATTCAGGACAGGGAATCTACGAGCAGTACTTC.

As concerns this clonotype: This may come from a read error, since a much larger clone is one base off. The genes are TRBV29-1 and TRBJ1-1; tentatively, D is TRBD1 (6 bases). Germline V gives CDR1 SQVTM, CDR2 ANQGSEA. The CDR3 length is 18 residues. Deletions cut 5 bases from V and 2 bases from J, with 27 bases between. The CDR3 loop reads CSVTGTTNIEGPNTEAFF. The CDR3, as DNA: TGCAGCGTTACCGGGACAACCAATATTGAAGGCCCCAACACTGAAGCTTTCTTT.